This T cell receptor (beta chain) derives from a study of blood T cell repertoires in COVID-19. Study-level information: COVID-19 samples from acute and convalescent phases originated in the United States, Italy and Spain.

Generated by immunoSEQ multiplex PCR, the TCRdb table keeps only in-frame clones and is missing some. This sample has roughly 230,000 clones; around 81% occur once, and the top ten carry roughly 6.4%. The germline V and J ends were trimmed by 2 bases and 3 bases, with 11 bases remaining between them. CDR3 size: 15 residues. The germline gives CDR1 MDHEN, CDR2 SYDVKM. Material: peripheral blood. The rearrangement links TRBV28 to TRBJ1-5, with D maybe TRBD1 (6 bases). The receptor comes from a woman aged 55-69 years with active or convalescent COVID-19. The DNA for the CDR3 is TGTGCCAGCAGTTTAGGGGGCAGGGTCAATCAGCCCCAGCATTTT. Amino acids: CASSLGGRVNQPQHF.